This TCR beta chain was identified in a study of regulatory T cells in long-lasting Graves disease. For the study at large: Persistence in Graves' disease required over 5 years of antithyroid drugs plus positive TSH receptor antibodies.

Construction of TCR beta libraries relied on iRepertoire HTBI primers and on Arm-PCR targeting CDR3 regions. TCRdb analysed the multiplex PCR reads with MiXCR anew, one entry per CDR3 protein. In the table there are 650,000 to 850,000 distinct CDR3 sequences, around 30% of which are singletons. Time point defined: persistent/refractory GD, antithyroid drugs over 5 years with positive TRAb. PBMC RNA served as the TCR library source. Germline CDR1 MNHNS, CDR2 SASEGT. The CDR3 length is 15 residues. V was pared by 6 bases and J by 2 bases, with 9 bases of the junction left unmatched. This receptor was taken from a female donor with Graves disease. The source material was peripheral blood mononuclear cells (PBMCs), sampled when the disease was refractory, from a patient treated with antithyroid drugs. The gene calls are TRBV6-1 and TRBJ1-2, with 7 bases lining up with TRBD1. Written as DNA, the CDR3 is TGTGCCAGCAGCCGGGACAGCAGTTCCAACTATGGCTACACCTTC. Protein product: CASSRDSSSNYGYTF.